One sample yielded the 5 T cell receptor beta chains listed below, sequenced in a study of blood T cell repertoires in COVID-19. Clones were read by immunoSEQ multiplex PCR, and TCRdb kept only the in-frame ones, dropping some. The sample has about 290,000 clones, over 85% seen once. The sample was peripheral blood. The receptor set was obtained from a woman aged 25 to 39 with COVID-19, enrolled during active disease.

The chain carries TRBV11-2 and TRBJ2-6; D might be TRBD1 (5 bases). This CDR3 is built from 19 residues. Between the trimmed V and J ends, which lost 3 bases and 0 bases, there was a span of 18 bases. The V gene's germline CDR1 is SGHAT and CDR2 FQNNGV. The CDR3 reads CASSFSSQGPSSGANVLTF. Written as DNA, the CDR3 is TGTGCCAGCAGCTTCTCATCGCAGGGCCCTTCCTCTGGGGCCAACGTCCTGACTTTC. Together with reference TRBV11-2 and TRBJ2-6, the CDR3 gives the full variable domain: EAGVAQSPRYKIIEKRQSVAFWCNPISGHATLYWYQQILGQGPKLLIQFQNNGVVDDSQLPKDRFSAERLKGVDSTLKIQPAKLEDSAVYLCASSFSSQGPSSGANVLTFGAGSRLTVL.

V gene TRBV19 combines with J gene TRBJ1-1; D unresolved. Germline CDR1 reads LNHDA; CDR2 reads SQIVND (reference sequence). This CDR3 spans 13 amino acids. V lost 5 bases and J 3 bases, leaving 10 bases between the germline ends. Here the CDR3 reads CASSLQIHTEAFF. The CDR3 DNA is TGTGCCAGTAGTCTACAGATTCACACTGAAGCTTTCTTT.

The V gene is TRBV29-1, the J gene TRBJ1-4; 7 nucleotides line up with TRBD1. Per germline, CDR1 SQVTM and CDR2 ANQGSEA. The CDR3 contains 15 residues. With 6 bases clipped from V and 8 bases from J, the junction kept 15 bases outside the gene matches. The CDR3 loop reads CSVKNPQRGQEKLFF. The CDR3 DNA sequence: TGCAGCGTCAAAAACCCGCAGAGGGGGCAGGAAAAACTGTTTTTT.

This rearrangement joins TRBV5-5 to TRBJ2-3; the match to TRBD1 covers 7 bases. Germline assignment: CDR1 SGHKS and CDR2 YYEKEE (reference sequence). J lost 2 bases, V lost 0 bases, and 12 bases had no gene match. The CDR3 has 18 amino acids. As DNA, the CDR3 is TGTGCCAGCAGCTTGGGGTTTAGAGGGACAGAATTCACAGATACGCAGTATTTT. It translates to CASSLGFRGTEFTDTQYF.

This chain links TRBV19 with TRBJ1-2, with D possibly TRBD1 on 5 matching bases. CDR1 and CDR2 (germline): LNHDA, SQIVND (reference sequence). The CDR3 spans 15 residues. Deletions cut 5 bases from V and 7 bases from J, with 20 bases between. The CDR3 spells CASSSSPTDIGGYTF. CDR3 bases: TGTGCCAGTAGTTCCTCCCCGACAGACATAGGTGGCTACACCTTC.